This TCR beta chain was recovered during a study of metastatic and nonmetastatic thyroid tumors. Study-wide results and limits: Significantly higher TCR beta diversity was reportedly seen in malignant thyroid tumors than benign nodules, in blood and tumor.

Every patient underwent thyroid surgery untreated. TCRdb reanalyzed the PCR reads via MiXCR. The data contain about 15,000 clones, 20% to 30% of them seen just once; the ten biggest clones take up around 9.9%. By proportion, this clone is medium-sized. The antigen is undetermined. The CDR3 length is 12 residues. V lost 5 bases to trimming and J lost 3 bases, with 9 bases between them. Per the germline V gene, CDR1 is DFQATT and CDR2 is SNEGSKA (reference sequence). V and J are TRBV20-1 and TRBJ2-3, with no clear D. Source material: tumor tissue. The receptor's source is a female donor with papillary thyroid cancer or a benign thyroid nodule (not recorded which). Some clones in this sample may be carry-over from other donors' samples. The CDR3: CSAGPATDTQYF. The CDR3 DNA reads TGCAGTGCTGGTCCGGCAACAGATACGCAGTATTTT.